The TCR beta chain under discussion was sequenced for a study of T cells in localized non-small cell lung cancer. General observations from the study: Prolonged overall survival went with higher T cell density in the blood. Sequencing was restricted to one tumor region; therefore, heterogeneity remains possible.

As regards this clone: Its antigen is still unknown.

Trimming removed 2 bases from V and 5 bases from J, with 13 bases in between. Germline CDR1 reads MGHRA; CDR2 reads YSYEKL. The CDR3 covers 15 residues. Sequencing was performed with immunoSEQ multiplex PCR; in TCRdb, only in-frame clones are kept and a portion is missing. This table has fewer than 25,000 clones, about 94% appearing once. The sequence came from a woman aged 35 to 75 with stage I lung adenocarcinoma. The V call is TRBV4-1, the J call TRBJ1-5; TRBD1 might be the D (6 bases). Sequencing was performed on peripheral blood, taken before any cancer treatment. The CDR3 DNA reads TGCGCCAGCAGCCAAAATCGACAGGATGATCAGCCCCAGCATTTT. Protein product: CASSQNRQDDQPQHF.